Below are 14 T cell receptor beta chains sequenced from a single sample in a study of resident and recirculating memory T cells in vitiligo. The assay was immunoSEQ multiplex PCR, and TCRdb's table has in-frame clones only and misses some. The table shows roughly 80,000 clones, with approximately 90% occurring only once. The sample taken for sequencing was blood. These receptors originate from a male donor with vitiligo.

V is TRBV28 and J is TRBJ2-1; 14 bases align to TRBD2. V gave up 7 bases and J gave up 3 bases; unmatched junction bases: 17. There are 20 residues in the CDR3. In germline, CDR1 is MDHEN, CDR2 SYDVKM. The CDR3 loop is CASNLGLAGVMGPGYNEQFF. The CDR3 nucleotides are TGTGCCAGCAACCTGGGACTAGCGGGAGTTATGGGCCCTGGCTACAATGAGCAGTTCTTC. The variable domain in full, completed from reference TRBV28 and TRBJ2-1, reads DVKVTQSSRYLVKRTGEKVFLECVQDMDHENMFWYRQDPGLGLRLIYFSYDVKMKEKGDIPEGYSVSREKKERFSLILESASTNQTSMYLCASNLGLAGVMGPGYNEQFFGPGTRLTVL.

In its sample, this clone was seen once. V is TRBV10-3 and J is TRBJ2-2; 14 bases match TRBD2. This CDR3 has 14 amino acids. Losses at the gene ends were 6 bases for V and 8 bases for J; bases not matched to a gene: 2. Germline values: CDR1 ENHRY, CDR2 SYGVKD. The DNA for the CDR3 is TGTGCCATCAGGGGACTAGCGGGAGATGGGGAGCTGTTTTTT. Protein: CAIRGLAGDGELFF.

The V gene is TRBV7-9, the J gene TRBJ2-7, with TRBD1 matching 8 bases. V lost 1 base to trimming and J lost 5 bases; unmatched junction nucleotides: 10. The length of the CDR3 is 16 residues. Per germline, CDR1 SEHNR and CDR2 FQNEAQ (reference sequence). The CDR3 is CASSLEYGTGRNEQYF. CDR3 coding DNA: TGTGCCAGCAGCTTAGAATATGGGACAGGCAGAAACGAGCAGTACTTC.

The chain has TRBV29-1 and TRBJ1-5; 8 bases are a match to TRBD1. CDR1 and CDR2 (germline): SQVTM, ANQGSEA. V lost 4 bases and J lost 5; bases outside the gene matches: 4. This CDR3 region has 13 residues. The CDR3 is CSVGQGKDQPQHF. The CDR3 DNA follows: TGCAGCGTTGGACAGGGGAAAGATCAGCCCCAGCATTTT.

The V and J genes are TRBV18 and TRBJ2-7, with 7 bases identical to TRBD2. V dropped 3 bases and J dropped 4; count of bases not matched to a gene: 12. Per the germline V gene, CDR1 is KGHSH and CDR2 is LQKENI. CDR3 length: 16 amino acids. CDR3 loop: CASSPLPGTTTYEQYF. The CDR3 DNA sequence: TGTGCCAGCTCACCGCTCCCCGGGACTACTACTTACGAGCAGTACTTC. Looking up the rest from reference TRBV18 and TRBJ2-7 gives the full variable domain: NAGVMQNPRHLVRRRGQEARLRCSPMKGHSHVYWYRQLPEEGLKFMVYLQKENIIDESGMPKERFSAEFPKEGPSILRIQQVVRGDSAAYFCASSPLPGTTTYEQYFGPGTRLTVT.

Only a few counts were recorded for this clone. The chain has TRBV4-2 and TRBJ2-2; D is possibly TRBD2 (6 bases). There are 18 residues in the CDR3. V was clipped by 4 bases and J by 2 bases, with 20 bases between them. CDR1 and CDR2 from the germline V gene are LGHNA and YNFKEQ. The CDR3 is CASSLVNGAGLNTGELFF. The CDR3 DNA reads TGTGCCAGCAGCCTTGTGAATGGCGCGGGGCTAAACACCGGGGAGCTGTTTTTT.

The chain couples TRBV28 to TRBJ1-4; 10 bases are shared with TRBD1. J was trimmed by 3 bases and V by 6 bases; bases with no gene match: 13. CDR1 is MDHEN and CDR2 is SYDVKM in the germline V gene. The CDR3 contains 18 residues. Here the CDR3 reads CASSPPGQGFMANEKLFF. The CDR3 nucleotides read TGTGCCAGCAGCCCTCCGGGACAGGGGTTTATGGCTAATGAAAAACTGTTTTTT.

V gene TRBV4-1 combines with J gene TRBJ2-7; D might be TRBD2 (5 bases). Germline lookup yields CDR1 MGHRA and CDR2 YSYEKL. The CDR3 is 16 amino acids. V lost 0 bases and J lost 0, with 12 bases in between. CDR3 amino acids: CASSQDSQRPSYEQYF. CDR3 sequence (DNA): TGCGCCAGCAGCCAAGATAGCCAGCGGCCCTCCTACGAGCAGTACTTC.

V usage is TRBV19 and J usage is TRBJ2-1, with D perhaps matching TRBD2 (5 bases). Per the germline V gene, CDR1 is LNHDA and CDR2 is SQIVND (reference sequence). The CDR3 covers 17 residues. The ends were cut back, 3 bases at V and 0 bases at J, with 15 bases in the middle. The CDR3 nucleotides read TGTGCCAGTAGTATCCTTAGACTTGGGAGCTCCTACAATGAGCAGTTCTTC. Translating gives CASSILRLGSSYNEQFF.

The chain employs TRBV9 and TRBJ2-7; D possibly corresponds to TRBD1 (6 bases). V gave up 4 bases and J gave up 2 bases, with 19 bases separating them. Germline CDR1 reads SGDLS; CDR2 reads YYNGEE. The CDR3 is 16 amino acids. CDR3: CASSPRWAGAPYEQYF. The CDR3 DNA is TGTGCCAGCAGCCCTCGTTGGGCAGGGGCCCCCTACGAGCAGTACTTC.

The V and J genes are TRBV11-3 and TRBJ2-3, with D perhaps matching TRBD1 (5 bases). This CDR3 has 15 residues. V lost 2 bases to trimming and J lost 1 base, with 10 bases between them. Germline CDR1 reads SGHNT; CDR2 reads YENEEA. This CDR3 is CASSLRQNGTDTQYF. As DNA, the CDR3 is TGTGCCAGCAGCTTAAGACAGAACGGCACAGATACGCAGTATTTT.

The J gene is TRBJ2-1, the V gene TRBV5-1; TRBD2 is a possible D gene (6 bases). The length of the CDR3 is 14 residues. The ends were cut back, 3 bases at V and 4 bases at J, with 11 bases in the middle. CDR1 is SGHRS, CDR2 YFSETQ, per germline. Written as DNA, the CDR3 is TGCGCCAGCAGCTCAGGGACTCTGTACAATGAGCAGTTCTTC. Its protein is CASSSGTLYNEQFF.

This chain uses TRBV4-3 with TRBJ1-1; 11 bases align to TRBD1. Germline V gene data show CDR1 as LGHNA and CDR2 as YSLEER. CDR3 length: 14 residues. Losses at the gene ends were 8 bases for V and 3 bases for J; bases not matched to a gene: 5. CDR3 residues: CASASGQGDTEAFF. CDR3 in DNA: TGCGCCAGCGCATCGGGACAGGGGGACACTGAAGCTTTCTTT.

The CDR3 bases are TGTGCCAGCAGTGAATTAGGGACTAGCGGGGGGAGCTCCTACAATGAGCAGTTCTTC. Encoded protein: CASSELGTSGGSSYNEQFF. The rearrangement uses TRBV6-1 and TRBJ2-1; 15 nucleotides line up with TRBD2. Germline assignment: CDR1 MNHNS and CDR2 SASEGT. This CDR3 has 19 amino acids. Trimming cost V 2 bases and J 0 bases; bases outside gene matches: 5.